This T cell receptor beta chain was sequenced in a study of T cell repertoires in cytomegalovirus infection. Whole-study context: Selected CMV epitopes included recently identified HLA-C-restricted ones as well as well-studied HLA-B-restricted ones. In public TCR beta signatures, there were indications of both CMV infection and matching HLA type.

One entry per CDR3 protein results from TCRdb running MiXCR on the reads. The data show 80,000 or so distinct CDR3 sequences, approximately 40% seen once. The CDR3 loop spans 16 amino acids. Trimming at V came to 3 bases and at J to 3 bases, leaving 8 bases not matched to a gene. This clonotype was found a few times. Its antigen is undetermined. The receptor comes from a human donor in good health (CMV status not recorded). Some clones in this sample may be carry-over from other donors' samples. The rearrangement joins TRBV12-3 or TRBV12-4 to TRBJ2-5, with 9 nucleotides matching TRBD2. Here the sequenced sample was CD8+ T cells from cultured PBMCs, taken from culture after CMV antigen stimulation. CDR3: CASSLYSGGQKETQYF. In nucleotides, the CDR3 is TGTGCCAGCAGTTTGTATAGCGGGGGCCAAAAAGAGACCCAGTACTTC.